This T cell receptor beta chain is drawn from a study of blood T cells in healthy people across ages. Study observations and caveats: Across the age range, TCR beta diversity per million T cells fell in a roughly linear way. A greater number of naive CD4+ cells and higher diversity distinguished long-lived donors from aged donors.

With regard to this clonotype: Its antigen is unknown.

The authors ran a second PCR of roughly 6 to 12 cycles using a sample-barcoded 5' primer and a J-beta primer mix. Each sample yielded at least 3 million CDR3-containing paired-end reads. A single record per CDR3 protein comes from TCRdb applying MiXCR to the 5' RACE reads. This sample has 550,000 to 650,000 distinct CDR3 sequences, with roughly a quarter found just once. Separately, the same data were catalogued under a study of T cells of mothers and their children. That work adds: Biologically related mothers and children overlapped slightly more than unrelated pairs, a non-significant difference.

This sequence originates from a boy between 2 and 10 years old in good health. The sequenced material came from blood.

The CDR3 here is CSVVSDRGPYNEQFF. In DNA, the CDR3 is TGCAGCGTTGTATCGGACAGGGGCCCCTACAATGAGCAGTTCTTC. The chain is built from TRBV29-1 and TRBJ2-1; 9 positions agree with TRBD1. Trimming took 4 bases from V and 2 from J; bases not matched to a gene: 6. The V gene's germline CDR1 is SQVTM and CDR2 ANQGSEA. The CDR3 spans 15 residues.